These T cell receptor beta chains were read from a single sample in a study of CD8 T cells in ankylosing spondylitis. TCRdb ran MiXCR on the 5' RACE reads and lists one entry per CDR3 protein. The sample contains approximately 200,000 distinct CDR3 sequences, roughly 13% of which appear only once. Sequenced material: blood, either unsorted or a sorted T cell fraction (not recorded which). Receptors were obtained from a male donor with ankylosing spondylitis or in good health (not recorded which). Both conserved end residues are part of each CDR3. The order of the fields is clone size, CDR3 length, D gene, V gene, J gene, CDR3 DNA, CDR3 protein. D genes are given only for firm matches. The listing skips clone size in some rows; elsewhere it reads once, few, many or a size class.

clone size: .
CDR3 length: 16
D gene: TRBD1
V gene: TRBV13
J gene: TRBJ2-1
CDR3 DNA: TGTGCCAGCAGCGTACCGGGACAGGGGGACTACAATGAGCAGTTCTTC
CDR3 protein: CASSVPGQGDYNEQFF

clone size: many
CDR3 length: 14
D gene: .
V gene: TRBV20-1
J gene: TRBJ2-1
CDR3 DNA: TGCAGTGCTTCGGGACTCGCTTATTACAATGAGCAGTTCTTC
CDR3 protein: CSASGLAYYNEQFF

clone size: few
CDR3 length: 15
D gene: TRBD2
V gene: TRBV11-2
J gene: TRBJ2-3
CDR3 DNA: TGTGCCAGCAGCTTAGTTCGGGGGGGAACAGATACGCAGTATTTT
CDR3 protein: CASSLVRGGTDTQYF

clone size: few
CDR3 length: 15
D gene: .
V gene: TRBV6-2/TRBV6-3
J gene: TRBJ2-1
CDR3 DNA: TGTGCCAGCACCGACGAGCGGAGAATTGACAATGAGCAGTTCTTC
CDR3 protein: CASTDERRIDNEQFF

clone size: few
CDR3 length: 17
D gene: TRBD1
V gene: TRBV6-1
J gene: TRBJ1-5
CDR3 DNA: TGTGCCAGCAGTGGACCAGGGGGCCTTCTTGATAATCAGCCCCAGCATTTT
CDR3 protein: CASSGPGGLLDNQPQHF

clone size: many
CDR3 length: 15
D gene: TRBD2
V gene: TRBV5-6
J gene: TRBJ2-7
CDR3 DNA: TGTGCCAGCAGCCGGGACTATCGCTTCTCCTACGAGCAGTACTTC
CDR3 protein: CASSRDYRFSYEQYF

clone size: .
CDR3 length: 10
D gene: .
V gene: TRBV30
J gene: TRBJ2-1
CDR3 DNA: TGTGCCTGGAGTGACAATGAGCAGTTCTTC
CDR3 protein: CAWSDNEQFF

clone size: few
CDR3 length: 15
D gene: TRBD2
V gene: TRBV6-5
J gene: TRBJ2-1
CDR3 DNA: TGTGCCAGCAGTTTTAGCGGGGGGGACTCCAATGAGCAGTTCTTC
CDR3 protein: CASSFSGGDSNEQFF

clone size: .
CDR3 length: 15
D gene: .
V gene: TRBV4-1
J gene: TRBJ2-3
CDR3 DNA: TGCGCCAGCAGCCAAGTGGGACTTCTCACAGATACGCAGTATTTT
CDR3 protein: CASSQVGLLTDTQYF

clone size: .
CDR3 length: 19
D gene: .
V gene: TRBV9
J gene: TRBJ2-6
CDR3 DNA: TGTGCCAGCAGCGTAGATTGGGGGGGCGCTTTATCTGGGGCCAACGTCCTGACTTTC
CDR3 protein: CASSVDWGGALSGANVLTF

clone size: few
CDR3 length: 13
D gene: .
V gene: TRBV3-1
J gene: TRBJ2-7
CDR3 DNA: TGTGCCAGCAGCCTTCGGGGGTACTACGAGCAGTACTTC
CDR3 protein: CASSLRGYYEQYF

clone size: few
CDR3 length: 15
D gene: .
V gene: TRBV9
J gene: TRBJ1-2
CDR3 DNA: TGTGCCAGCAGCCCCCCTGAGGGGGGAAGCTATGGCTACACCTTC
CDR3 protein: CASSPPEGGSYGYTF

clone size: .
CDR3 length: 17
D gene: TRBD1
V gene: TRBV7-9
J gene: TRBJ2-1
CDR3 DNA: TGTGCCAGCAGCTTAACCAACGGACAGGGGCGAAGGAATGAGCAGTTCTTC
CDR3 protein: CASSLTNGQGRRNEQFF

clone size: .
CDR3 length: 16
D gene: TRBD1
V gene: TRBV12-3/TRBV12-4
J gene: TRBJ2-7
CDR3 DNA: TGTGCCAGCAGTTCCGGAGGGACAGGCAATTCCTACGAGCAGTACTTC
CDR3 protein: CASSSGGTGNSYEQYF

clone size: medium-sized
CDR3 length: 13
D gene: TRBD1
V gene: TRBV6-4
J gene: TRBJ1-2
CDR3 DNA: TGTGCCAGCAGTGACTCGACAGGGGATGGCTACACCTTC
CDR3 protein: CASSDSTGDGYTF

clone size: .
CDR3 length: 13
D gene: .
V gene: TRBV24-1
J gene: TRBJ2-3
CDR3 DNA: TGTGCCACCAGTGGGAGGGGGCTAGATACGCAGTATTTT
CDR3 protein: CATSGRGLDTQYF

clone size: once
CDR3 length: 13
D gene: .
V gene: TRBV5-1
J gene: TRBJ2-7
CDR3 DNA: TGCGCCAGCAATGTCGGCTCGGGCTACGAGCAGTACTTC
CDR3 protein: CASNVGSGYEQYF

clone size: .
CDR3 length: 13
D gene: .
V gene: TRBV7-9
J gene: TRBJ1-2
CDR3 DNA: TGTGCCAGCAGCTTAGCGGCAGAGGATGGCTACACCTTC
CDR3 protein: CASSLAAEDGYTF

clone size: many
CDR3 length: 14
D gene: .
V gene: TRBV9
J gene: TRBJ2-7
CDR3 DNA: TGTGCCAGCAGCGTAGAACAGGCATCCTACGAGCAGTACTTC
CDR3 protein: CASSVEQASYEQYF

clone size: .
CDR3 length: 14
D gene: TRBD1
V gene: TRBV2
J gene: TRBJ2-5
CDR3 DNA: TGTGCCAGCAGCAAAGAGGGGGCGGGAGAGACCCAGTACTTC
CDR3 protein: CASSKEGAGETQYF

clone size: .
CDR3 length: 14
D gene: .
V gene: TRBV2
J gene: TRBJ1-2
CDR3 DNA: TGTGCCAGCTCTACCGGGACACCCCTCTATGGCTACACCTTC
CDR3 protein: CASSTGTPLYGYTF

clone size: few
CDR3 length: 15
D gene: .
V gene: TRBV19
J gene: TRBJ2-7
CDR3 DNA: TGTGCCAGCAGACCCAGAGCTGGGAGCTCCTACGAGCAGTACTTC
CDR3 protein: CASRPRAGSSYEQYF

clone size: many
CDR3 length: 14
D gene: .
V gene: TRBV20-1
J gene: TRBJ2-7
CDR3 DNA: TGCAGTGCTAGGAGACCGGAGCCTACCTACGAGCAGTACTTC
CDR3 protein: CSARRPEPTYEQYF

clone size: many
CDR3 length: 14
D gene: TRBD1
V gene: TRBV4-1
J gene: TRBJ2-7
CDR3 DNA: TGCGCCAGCAGCCAACGGACAGGAGAATACGAGCAGTACTTC
CDR3 protein: CASSQRTGEYEQYF

clone size: few
CDR3 length: 15
D gene: TRBD1
V gene: TRBV5-1
J gene: TRBJ1-4
CDR3 DNA: TGCGCCAGCAGCTTGGAACAGGGGTGGAATGAAAAACTGTTTTTT
CDR3 protein: CASSLEQGWNEKLFF

clone size: many
CDR3 length: 11
D gene: .
V gene: TRBV4-1
J gene: TRBJ2-1
CDR3 DNA: TGCGCCAGCAGGCTAGAGAATGAGCAGTTCTTC
CDR3 protein: CASRLENEQFF

clone size: .
CDR3 length: 13
D gene: .
V gene: TRBV6-6
J gene: TRBJ2-7
CDR3 DNA: TGTGCCAGCAATGACAGGGGCGGGGGCGAGCAGTACTTC
CDR3 protein: CASNDRGGGEQYF

clone size: many
CDR3 length: 14
D gene: .
V gene: TRBV4-1
J gene: TRBJ2-2
CDR3 DNA: TGCGCCAGCAGCCAACCACAGGGCGAAAGGGAGCTGTTTTTT
CDR3 protein: CASSQPQGERELFF

clone size: .
CDR3 length: 16
D gene: TRBD2
V gene: TRBV4-1
J gene: TRBJ2-1
CDR3 DNA: TGCGCCAGCAGCCAAGAGGGAGCGGGAGGTACAAATGAGCAGTTCTTC
CDR3 protein: CASSQEGAGGTNEQFF

clone size: few
CDR3 length: 19
D gene: TRBD2
V gene: TRBV4-1
J gene: TRBJ2-1
CDR3 DNA: TGCGCCAGCAGCCAAGATGGGCTAGCGGGGGGGCGTAGGGTGGGTGAGCAGTTCTTC
CDR3 protein: CASSQDGLAGGRRVGEQFF

clone size: few
CDR3 length: 14
D gene: TRBD1
V gene: TRBV29-1
J gene: TRBJ2-7
CDR3 DNA: TGCAGCGTTGGGGGGACAGAGGGCTCCTACGAGCAGTACTTC
CDR3 protein: CSVGGTEGSYEQYF

clone size: few
CDR3 length: 13
D gene: .
V gene: TRBV7-9
J gene: TRBJ2-7
CDR3 DNA: TGTGCCAGCAGCTTAGTAGGATTGGGCGAGCAGTACTTC
CDR3 protein: CASSLVGLGEQYF

clone size: few
CDR3 length: 14
D gene: TRBD1
V gene: TRBV6-1
J gene: TRBJ2-1
CDR3 DNA: TGTGCCAGCAGCGACAGGGGGCGGTTGAATGAGCAGTTCTTC
CDR3 protein: CASSDRGRLNEQFF

clone size: few
CDR3 length: 18
D gene: .
V gene: TRBV6-5
J gene: TRBJ2-6
CDR3 DNA: TGTGCCAGCAGTTACTCCTTAAACAGTCTATCTGGGGCCAACGTCCTGACTTTC
CDR3 protein: CASSYSLNSLSGANVLTF